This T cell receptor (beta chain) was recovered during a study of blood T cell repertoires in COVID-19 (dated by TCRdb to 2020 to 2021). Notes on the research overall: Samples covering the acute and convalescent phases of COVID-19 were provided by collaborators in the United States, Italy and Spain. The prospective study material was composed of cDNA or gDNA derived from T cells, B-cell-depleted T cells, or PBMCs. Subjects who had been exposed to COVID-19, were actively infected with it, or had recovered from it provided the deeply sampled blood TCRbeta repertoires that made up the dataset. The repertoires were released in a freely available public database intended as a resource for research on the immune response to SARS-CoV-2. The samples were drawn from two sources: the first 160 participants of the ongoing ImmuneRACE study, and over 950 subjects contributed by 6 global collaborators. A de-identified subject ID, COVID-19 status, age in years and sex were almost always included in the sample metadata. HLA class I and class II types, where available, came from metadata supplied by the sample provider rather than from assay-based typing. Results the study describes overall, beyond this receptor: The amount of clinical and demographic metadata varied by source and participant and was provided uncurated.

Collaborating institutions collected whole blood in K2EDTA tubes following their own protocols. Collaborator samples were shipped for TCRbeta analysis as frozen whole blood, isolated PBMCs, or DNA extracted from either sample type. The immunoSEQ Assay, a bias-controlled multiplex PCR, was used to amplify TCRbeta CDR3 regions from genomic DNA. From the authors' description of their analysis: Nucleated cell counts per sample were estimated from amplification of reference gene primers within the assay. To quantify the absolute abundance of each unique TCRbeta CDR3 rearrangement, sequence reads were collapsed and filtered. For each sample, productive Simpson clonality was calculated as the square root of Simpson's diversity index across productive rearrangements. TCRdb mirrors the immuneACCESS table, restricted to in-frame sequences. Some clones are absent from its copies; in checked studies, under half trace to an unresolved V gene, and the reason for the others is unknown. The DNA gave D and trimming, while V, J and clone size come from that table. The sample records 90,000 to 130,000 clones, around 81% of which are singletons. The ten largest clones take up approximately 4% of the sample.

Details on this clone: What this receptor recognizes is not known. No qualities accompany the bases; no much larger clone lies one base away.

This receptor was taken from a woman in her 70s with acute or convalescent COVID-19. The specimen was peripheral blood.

The CDR3: CASSKQGYLMNTEAFF. The nucleotides are TGTGCCAGCAGTAAGCAGGGGTACCTAATGAACACTGAAGCTTTCTTT. The sequence links TRBV2 to TRBJ1-1; a tentative D call is TRBD1 (6 bases match). The CDR3 has 16 amino acids, counting the end cysteine and phenylalanine. Of the read, only the CDR3 DNA is kept; its 48 bases are in frame from base 1. The V and J ends are trimmed by 5 bases and 0 bases, leaving 16 bases between them. From the germline V gene, CDR1 is SNHLY and CDR2 is FYNNEI.